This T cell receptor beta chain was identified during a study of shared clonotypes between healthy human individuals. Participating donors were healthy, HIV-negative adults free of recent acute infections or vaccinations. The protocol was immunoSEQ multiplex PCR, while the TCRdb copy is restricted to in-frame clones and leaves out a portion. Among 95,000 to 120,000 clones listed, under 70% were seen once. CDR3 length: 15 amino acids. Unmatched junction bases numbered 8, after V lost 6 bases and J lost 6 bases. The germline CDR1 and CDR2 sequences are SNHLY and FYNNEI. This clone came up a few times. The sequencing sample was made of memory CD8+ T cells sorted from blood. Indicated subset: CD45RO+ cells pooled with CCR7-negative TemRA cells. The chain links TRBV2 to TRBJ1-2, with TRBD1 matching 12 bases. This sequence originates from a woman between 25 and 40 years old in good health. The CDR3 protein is CASRSGQGANNGYTF. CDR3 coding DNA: TGTGCCAGCAGATCGGGACAGGGGGCGAATAATGGCTACACCTTC.